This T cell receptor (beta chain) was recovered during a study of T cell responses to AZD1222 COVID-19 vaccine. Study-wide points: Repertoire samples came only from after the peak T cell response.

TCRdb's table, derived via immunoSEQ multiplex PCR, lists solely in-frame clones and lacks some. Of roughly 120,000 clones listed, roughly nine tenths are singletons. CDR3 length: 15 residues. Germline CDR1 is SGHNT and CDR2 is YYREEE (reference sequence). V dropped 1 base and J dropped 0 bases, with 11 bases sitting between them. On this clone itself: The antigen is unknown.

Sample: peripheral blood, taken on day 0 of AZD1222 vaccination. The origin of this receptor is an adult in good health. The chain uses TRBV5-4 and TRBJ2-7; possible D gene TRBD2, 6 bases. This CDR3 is CASSLTGSTSYEQYF. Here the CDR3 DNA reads TGTGCCAGCAGCTTGACCGGGAGTACCTCCTACGAGCAGTACTTC.